The table lists the clone carrying this T cell receptor beta chain with many counts. As yet, its antigen is unknown. This sample was included in a study of identical twins' blood T cells. The study, taken as a whole, reports: Even for out-of-frame TCRbeta, twins reportedly shared V gene usage much more than unrelated donors.

TCRdb independently ran MiXCR on the 5' RACE reads; one entry per CDR3 protein. The sample lists 350,000 to 400,000 distinct CDR3 sequences, about 28% seen once, with roughly 5.5% in the top ten. Unmatched junction bases numbered 10, after V lost 6 bases and J lost 7 bases. Germline V gene lookup returns CDR1 MNHNY and CDR2 SVGAGI (reference sequence). The CDR3 runs 15 residues. This TCR came from a woman between 18 and 50 years old in good health. The sequenced material came from PBMCs. J is TRBJ1-2 and V is TRBV6-6; 11 bases map to TRBD1. CDR3 residues: CASSPGQGASSGYTF. The CDR3 DNA sequence: TGTGCCAGCAGCCCAGGACAGGGGGCATCCTCTGGCTACACCTTC.